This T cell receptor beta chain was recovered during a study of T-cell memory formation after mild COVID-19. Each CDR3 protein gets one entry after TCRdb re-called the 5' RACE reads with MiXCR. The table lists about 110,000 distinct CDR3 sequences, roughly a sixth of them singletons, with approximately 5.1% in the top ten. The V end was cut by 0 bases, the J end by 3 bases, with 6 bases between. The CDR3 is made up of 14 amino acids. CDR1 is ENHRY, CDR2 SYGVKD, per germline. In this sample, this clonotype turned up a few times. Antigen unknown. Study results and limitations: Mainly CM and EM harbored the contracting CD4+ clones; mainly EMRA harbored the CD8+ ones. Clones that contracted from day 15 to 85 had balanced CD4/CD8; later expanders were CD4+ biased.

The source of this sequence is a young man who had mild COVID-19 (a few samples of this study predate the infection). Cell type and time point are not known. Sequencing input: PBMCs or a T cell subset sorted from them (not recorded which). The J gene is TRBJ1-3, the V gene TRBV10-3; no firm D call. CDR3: CAISESKVGNTIYF. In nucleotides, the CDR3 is TGTGCCATCAGTGAGTCGAAGGTTGGAAACACCATATATTTT.